This T cell receptor (beta chain) stems from a study of shared clonotypes between healthy human individuals. Overall study context: The plates for each donor numbered three CD4 naive, three CD4 memory, two CD8 naive and one CD8 memory.

Naivety among CD8 cells was defined by CD45RO negativity and positive CCR7 selection, thereby excluding terminally differentiated effector memory CD45RA+ cells. Replicate sorted-subset PCRs were loaded with roughly 200 ng DNA, roughly 33,000 T cell genomes. This table comes from immunoSEQ multiplex PCR, and its TCRdb copy is limited to in-frame clones, with some not included. The table has 550,000 to 750,000 clones, approximately 90% seen once; the top ten hold 24%. About this clone: Its specificity is unknown.

Overall study findings and caveats: Between a few donors, naive CD4 clonotypes were shared at a level of around 5.1%. Compared with memory subsets, naive subsets generally had larger estimated richness.

The CDR3 loop spans 15 amino acids. From germline, CDR1 is MNHNY and CDR2 SVGAGI (reference sequence). V lost 7 bases and J lost 5; bases outside the gene matches: 6. The sequenced sample was naive CD8+ T cells sorted from blood. This clonotype was sampled from a man aged 25-45 years in good health. The chain couples TRBV6-6 to TRBJ2-5, with 14 bases matching TRBD2. CDR3 amino acids: CASKRTSGRMETQYF. The CDR3 DNA sequence: TGTGCCAGCAAAAGGACTAGCGGGAGGATGGAGACCCAGTACTTC.